The sequence of this TCR beta chain was determined in a study of STAT3 mutations in large granular lymphocyte leukemia. Findings of the study overall: At least one immunodominant TCR beta clonotype appeared in every T-cell large granular lymphocyte leukemia patient.

The data were produced by immunoSEQ multiplex PCR, yet TCRdb's version contains in-frame clones alone and is incomplete. There are approximately 11,000 clones in the sample; roughly 87% occur only once, and 80% to 90% lies in the top ten. Germline loops: CDR1 DFQATT, CDR2 SNEGSKA (reference sequence). V lost 2 bases and J 14 bases, leaving 13 bases between the germline ends. CDR3 length equals 11 residues. Concerning this clone: The antigen is unknown.

V usage is TRBV20-1 and J usage is TRBJ2-1, with D unresolved. The receptor comes from a man older than 75 with T-cell large granular lymphocyte leukemia. Some clones in this sample may be carry-over from other donors' samples. The sequenced material came from peripheral blood mononuclear cells. The CDR3 protein is CSARRLRGEFF. The CDR3 DNA is TGCAGTGCTAGACGCCTCCGCGGCGAGTTCTTC.